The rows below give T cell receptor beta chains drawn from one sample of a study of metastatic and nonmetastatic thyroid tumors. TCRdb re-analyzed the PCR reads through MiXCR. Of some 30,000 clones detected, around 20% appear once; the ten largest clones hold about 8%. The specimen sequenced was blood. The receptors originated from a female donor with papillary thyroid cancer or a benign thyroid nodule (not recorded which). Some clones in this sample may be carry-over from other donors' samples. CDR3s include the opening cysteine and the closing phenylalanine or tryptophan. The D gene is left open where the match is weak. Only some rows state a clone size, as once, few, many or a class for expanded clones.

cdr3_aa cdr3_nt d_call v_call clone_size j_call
CASSQRRRSYEQYF TGTGCCAGCAGCCAAAGGAGGAGGTCCTACGAGCAGTACTTC NA TRBV3-1 NA TRBJ2-7
CSAAHSTSYEQYF TGCAGTGCCGCACACAGCACCTCCTACGAGCAGTACTTC NA TRBV20-1 NA TRBJ2-7
CASSLSLGANYGYTF TGCGCCAGCAGCTTGTCATTGGGGGCGAACTATGGCTACACCTTC NA TRBV5-1 NA TRBJ1-2
CSARGGGSYNEQFF TGCAGTGCTAGGGGGGGTGGCTCCTACAATGAGCAGTTCTTC NA TRBV20-1 NA TRBJ2-1
CASSPLDRSSEQYF TGTGCCAGCTCACCATTGGACAGATCTTCGGAGCAGTACTTC NA TRBV18 many TRBJ2-7
CATTTAAGVRAGELFF TGTGCCACCACAACTGCGGCGGGGGTCAGGGCCGGGGAGCTGTTTTTT TRBD2 TRBV24-1 medium-sized TRBJ2-2
CASSIVDRQGRGYTF TGTGCCAGTAGTATCGTCGACAGGCAAGGACGGGGCTACACCTTC NA TRBV19 many TRBJ1-2
CAIKVSQYF TGTGCCATCAAAGTCTCCCAGTACTTC NA TRBV10-3 many TRBJ2-7
CSARGRRGETQYF TGCAGTGCTAGAGGACGGAGGGGGGAGACCCAGTACTTC NA TRBV20-1 few TRBJ2-5
CARKHGQRDTQYF TGTGCCAGAAAACATGGGCAGAGAGATACGCAGTATTTT NA TRBV2 few TRBJ2-3
CAISPEGGGAGNDQFF TGTGCCATCAGCCCTGAAGGCGGGGGGGCCGGCAATGATCAGTTCTTC TRBD2 TRBV6-2/TRBV6-3 few TRBJ2-1
CASGDSSNQPQHF TGTGCCAGCGGAGACAGCAGCAATCAGCCCCAGCATTTT NA TRBV2 many TRBJ1-5
CAWSLQGECSYEQYF TGTGCCTGGAGCTTACAGGGGGAATGTTCTTACGAGCAGTACTTC TRBD1 TRBV30 NA TRBJ2-7
CASSPLGTGWYEQYF TGTGCCAGCAGCCCTCTGGGGACAGGGTGGTACGAGCAGTACTTC TRBD1 TRBV28 many TRBJ2-7
CASSPLTAGAGEQYF TGTGCCAGCAGTCCCCTTACCGCCGGAGCCGGCGAGCAGTACTTC NA TRBV27 few TRBJ2-7
CASSSQAYTQYF TGTGCCAGCAGTTCCCAAGCCTATACGCAGTATTTT NA TRBV28 many TRBJ2-3
CASTVAGGLTGELFF TGTGCCAGCACGGTAGCGGGAGGGTTAACCGGGGAGCTGTTTTTT TRBD2 TRBV6-1 few TRBJ2-2
CASSLALGTRLETQYF TGCGCCAGCAGCTTGGCCTTGGGGACCAGGTTAGAGACCCAGTACTTC NA TRBV5-1 NA TRBJ2-5
CASGTTDTQYF TGTGCCAGTGGTACCACAGATACGCAGTATTTT NA TRBV19 NA TRBJ2-3
CASSARGDWSSGNTIYF TGTGCCAGCAGCGCTAGAGGGGACTGGAGCTCTGGAAACACCATATATTTT NA TRBV9 many TRBJ1-3
CASSDSQGYGYTF TGCGCCAGCAGTGACTCGCAGGGCTATGGCTACACCTTC NA TRBV10-2 NA TRBJ1-2
CTSSEALNTEAFF TGTACCAGCAGTGAAGCCCTGAACACTGAAGCTTTCTTT NA TRBV6-1 NA TRBJ1-1
CSATGDYDGYTF TGCAGTGCTACCGGGGATTATGATGGCTACACCTTC NA TRBV20-1 NA TRBJ1-2
CASSSELQRNIQYF TGTGCCAGCAGCTCTGAACTGCAGAGAAACATTCAGTACTTC NA TRBV7-9 many TRBJ2-4
CASSDHQRGLGEQFF TGCGCCAGCAGTGATCATCAGCGGGGTCTCGGCGAGCAGTTCTTC TRBD2 TRBV10-1 many TRBJ2-1
CASSRSGRANEQYF TGTGCCAGTAGTAGAAGCGGGAGGGCCAACGAGCAGTACTTC TRBD2 TRBV19 few TRBJ2-7
CASNLDGQRNEQFF TGTGCCAGCAACCTAGACGGACAGCGAAATGAGCAGTTCTTC NA TRBV6-2/TRBV6-3 many TRBJ2-1
CASSLLPGPVYEQYF TGCGCCAGCAGCTTGCTGCCCGGTCCTGTCTACGAGCAGTACTTC NA TRBV5-1 NA TRBJ2-7
CASDSSSYNEQFF TGTGCCAGCGATTCGAGCTCCTACAATGAGCAGTTCTTC NA TRBV7-9 many TRBJ2-1
CAISGTGNYEQYF TGTGCCATTAGCGGGACAGGGAACTACGAGCAGTACTTC NA TRBV11-3 many TRBJ2-7
CASREGWGTDTQYF TGTGCCAGCAGAGAGGGGTGGGGCACAGATACGCAGTATTTT NA TRBV6-1 few TRBJ2-3
CSAREGEGSYEQYF TGCAGTGCTAGAGAGGGGGAGGGTTCCTACGAGCAGTACTTC TRBD2 TRBV20-1 NA TRBJ2-7
CAIVAQGGTEAFF TGTGCCATCGTTGCTCAGGGGGGGACCGAAGCTTTCTTT TRBD1 TRBV10-3 NA TRBJ1-1
CASSQKRGLYVDNEQFF TGTGCCAGCAGCCAAAAGCGTGGGTTGTATGTTGACAATGAGCAGTTCTTC NA TRBV14 NA TRBJ2-1
CASSLEGGRETQYF TGCGCCAGCAGCTTGGAAGGGGGGCGGGAGACCCAGTACTTC NA TRBV5-1 many TRBJ2-5
CASSQVRNYGYTF TGTGCCAGCAGCCAAGTGAGAAACTATGGCTACACCTTC NA TRBV3-1 medium-sized TRBJ1-2
CASTGDKSNYGYTF TGTGCCTCGACAGGAGACAAATCTAACTATGGCTACACCTTC NA TRBV30 medium-sized TRBJ1-2
CAWSGWGGDYGYTF TGTGCCTGGAGTGGGTGGGGGGGCGACTATGGCTACACCTTC NA TRBV30 NA TRBJ1-2
CASSLSYGPGTTEAFF TGTGCCAGCAGTTTATCCTACGGGCCAGGAACCACTGAAGCTTTCTTT NA TRBV28 few TRBJ1-1
CASSSFNGLNEQFF TGTGCCAGCAGTTCCTTTAACGGGTTAAATGAGCAGTTCTTC NA TRBV27 many TRBJ2-1
CASSLQGNNSPLHF TGTGCCAGCAGTTTACAGGGGAATAATTCACCCCTCCACTTT NA TRBV12-3/TRBV12-4 medium-sized TRBJ1-6
CASSNQMPKTQYF TGTGCCAGCAGTAATCAGATGCCTAAGACCCAGTACTTC NA TRBV28 NA TRBJ2-5
CASSLGQGGNQPQHF TGCGCCAGCAGTCTTGGCCAGGGCGGCAATCAGCCCCAGCATTTT NA TRBV4-1 NA TRBJ1-5
CASSVDRRGFNYGYTF TGTGCCAGCAGCGTAGACCGCAGGGGGTTTAACTATGGCTACACCTTC TRBD1 TRBV9 many TRBJ1-2
CAWSVMSYNQPQHF TGTGCCTGGAGTGTAATGTCCTACAATCAGCCCCAGCATTTT NA TRBV30 NA TRBJ1-5
CSATLGSKNSPLHF TGCAGTGCAACGTTGGGCAGTAAGAATTCACCCCTCCACTTT NA TRBV20-1 NA TRBJ1-6
CASSPGAVYGYTF TGTGCCAGCAGCCCCGGCGCAGTCTATGGCTACACCTTC NA TRBV12-3/TRBV12-4 few TRBJ1-2
CASSSLAGRYNEQFF TGTGCCAGCAGCTCCCTAGCGGGACGGTACAATGAGCAGTTCTTC TRBD2 TRBV5-6 many TRBJ2-1
CASSHIGQGIYAQYF TGTGCGAGCAGCCACATAGGACAGGGGATCTACGCGCAGTACTTC TRBD1 TRBV3-1 few TRBJ2-7
CSVEGSAYGYTF TGCAGCGTTGAAGGCAGTGCCTATGGCTACACCTTC NA TRBV29-1 many TRBJ1-2
CASSLISQGFNEQFF TGTGCCAGCAGCTTAATATCTCAGGGCTTTAATGAGCAGTTCTTC NA TRBV7-2 many TRBJ2-1
CASSPLTQANYNEQFF TGTGCCAGCAGCCCCCTAACACAGGCTAACTACAATGAGCAGTTCTTC NA TRBV5-4 many TRBJ2-1
CASSDMGYGYTF TGTGCCAGCAGCGACATGGGCTATGGCTACACCTTC NA TRBV28 NA TRBJ1-2
CASSVVEGADTQYF TGTGCCAGCAGCGTAGTTGAAGGGGCAGATACGCAGTATTTT NA TRBV9 NA TRBJ2-3